Sequencing of this T cell receptor (beta chain) was carried out in a study of molecular identifiers for immune sequencing clone quantification (dated by TCRdb to the late 2010s). Looking at the study overall: For a replicate experiment, the RNA from either 20,000 or 100,000 naive CD8 T cells was divided into five aliquots, and four of those aliquots went on to sequencing. The study was a methods study using CD8 T cells to benchmark molecular-identifier clustering-based TCR repertoire sequencing (MIDCIRS) and TCR RNA copy counting.

Note on this clonotype: Its antigen has not been determined. Base-call qualities are not available, and no considerably larger clone is one nucleotide away.

Libraries of naive CD8 T cells were built from about 20,000 to 1,000,000 sorted cells, with 10%, 30% or 50% of the purified RNA used. On a BD FACSAria II, naive CD8 T cells were FACS-sorted as CD8+CD4-CCR7+CD45RA+ and collected into RLT Plus buffer. Nine to eleven TCR copies' worth of Jurkat RNA were spiked into roughly 17,000-1,100,000 naive CD8 T cell samples to test detection sensitivity. Enrichment of CD8 T cells was performed with RosetteSep CD8+ T Cell Enrichment Cocktail and Ficoll-Paque, after which ACK red cell lysis was carried out. Library method: PCR. Sequencing instrument: Illumina HiSeq 4000. Bulk TCR libraries were generated as previously described, with the TCR primers listed in Table S5 used. Total RNA was purified with the Qiagen AllPrep DNA/RNA kit. Before analysis, reads from multiple sequencing runs of one library were combined. In the source study's methods: Reads were retained only if an exact TCR constant sequence was present, and the retained reads were trimmed to 150 nt and grouped according to their 12-nt molecular barcodes. Reads in each barcode group were sub-clustered using a 15% Levenshtein threshold, and a quality-weighted consensus sequence was built for each RNA molecule. Non-functional sequences were discarded, and so were lower-count sequences lying one edit away from another sequence. Based on fitting two negative binomial distributions, any barcode sub-cluster with under 20% of the maximum read count was discarded. TCRdb reprocessing: public reads trimmed at Q25 with fastp, clones called with MiXCR, in-frame beta chains kept. Merged by CDR3 protein, the rows form single entries marked with the most common genes and DNA. TCRdb's processing, not the study's, gives the V and J calls here. In this sample the table shows about 500,000 distinct CDR3 sequences, about 20% of which occur a single time. Roughly 0.81% of the sample is taken by the ten largest.

General findings and caveats noted by the study authors: A single cell's worth of spiked-in Jurkat TCR RNA was reported detectable even among approximately 930,000 naive CD8 T cells. Modeling indicated approximately 3.1 TCR RNA copies recovered per cell, compared with about 10 by digital PCR, which implies a capture efficiency of around 30%. The naive libraries included spiked-in Jurkat TCR RNA (roughly 9 copies' worth), and this RNA is not part of the donor repertoire. Highly expanded clone sizes could be underestimated because identical TCR molecules may share a barcode. Without barcode sub-clustering, chimeric consensus sequences inflated TCR diversity; chimeras reached as high as 47%. Clones above 20 RNA copies held over 97% of molecules in CMV-specific effector cells but under 1% in naive cells.

As encoded in the germline V gene (reference sequence), CDR1 is MNHEY while CDR2 is SMNVEV. Counted from cysteine to phenylalanine, this CDR3 has 14 amino acids. Left in the record is the CDR3 DNA by itself, 42 bases read in frame from the first base. The junction carries 11 bases between V and J, which are trimmed by 7 bases and 0 bases respectively. Recombination linked TRBV27 to TRBJ2-3, and the D gene may be TRBD2, 5 bases matching. Material for sequencing was naive CD8+ T cells from blood, with Jurkat cell RNA spiked in. The cell subset or site label corresponds to: FACS-sorted CD8+CD4-CCR7+CD45RA+ naive T cells. This TCR was sampled from a human donor in good health. Some libraries in this study had Jurkat cell RNA spiked in. The CDR3 region has the sequence CASMWSGSTDTQYF. The nucleotide sequence is TGTGCCAGCATGTGGAGCGGTAGCACAGATACGCAGTATTTT.